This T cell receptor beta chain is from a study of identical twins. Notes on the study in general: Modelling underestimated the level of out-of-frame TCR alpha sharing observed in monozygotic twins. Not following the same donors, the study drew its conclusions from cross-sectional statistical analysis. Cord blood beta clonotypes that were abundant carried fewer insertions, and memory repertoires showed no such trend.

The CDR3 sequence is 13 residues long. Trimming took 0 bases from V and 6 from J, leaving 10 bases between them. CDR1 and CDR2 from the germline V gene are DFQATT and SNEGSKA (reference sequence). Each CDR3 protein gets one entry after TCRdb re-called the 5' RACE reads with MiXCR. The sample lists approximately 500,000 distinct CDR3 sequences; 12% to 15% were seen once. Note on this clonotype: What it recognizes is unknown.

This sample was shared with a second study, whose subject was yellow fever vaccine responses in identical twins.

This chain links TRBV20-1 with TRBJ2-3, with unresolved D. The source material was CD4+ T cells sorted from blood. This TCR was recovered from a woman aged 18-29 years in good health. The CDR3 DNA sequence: TGCAGTGCTAGAGATCCCAGCCCTGATACGCAGTATTTT. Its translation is CSARDPSPDTQYF.